These 25 T cell receptor beta chains share one sample of origin, sequenced in a study of blood T cell repertoires in COVID-19. Some clones are missing from TCRdb's copy, which holds only in-frame ones; the method was immunoSEQ multiplex PCR. The profile shows approximately 440,000 clones, 80% to 95% of them singletons. Sequencing was carried out using PBMCs or T cells enriched from blood (not recorded which). Receptors originate from a man between 18 and 29 years old who had recovered from COVID-19.

This chain uses TRBV15 with TRBJ1-2; a possible D gene is TRBD1 (5 bases). Germline CDR1 LNHNV, CDR2 YYDKDF (reference sequence). CDR3 length equals 15 residues. V was trimmed by 3 bases and J by 3 bases, leaving 14 bases between them. The CDR3 region is CATSSPAWGHYGYTF. The CDR3 DNA follows: TGTGCCACCAGCAGCCCAGCATGGGGCCACTATGGCTACACCTTC.

V is TRBV6-5 and J is TRBJ1-1, with 11 nucleotides matching TRBD1. Germline trimming cut 2 bases from V and 7 bases from J; bases unmatched to any gene: 6. From germline, CDR1 is MNHEY and CDR2 SVGAGI. The CDR3 runs 15 residues. The CDR3 region has the DNA TGTGCCAGCAGTTACGGGACAGGGGGTCTTTTTGAAGCTTTCTTT. This codes for CASSYGTGGLFEAFF.

V and J are TRBV7-6 and TRBJ2-1; 8 positions agree with TRBD2. J lost 7 bases, V lost 0 bases, and 5 bases had no gene match. Germline V lookup: CDR1 SGHVS, CDR2 FNYEAQ. This CDR3 has 15 amino acids. CDR3 amino acids: CASSLASGGGNEQFF. CDR3 nucleotides: TGTGCCAGCAGCTTAGCCAGCGGGGGTGGGAATGAGCAGTTCTTC. Combining the CDR3 with reference TRBV7-6 and TRBJ2-1 gives the whole variable domain GAGVSQSPRYKVTKRGQDVALRCDPISGHVSLYWYRQALGQGPEFLTYFNYEAQQDKSGLPNDRFSAERPEGSISTLTIQRTEQRDSAMYRCASSLASGGGNEQFFGPGTRLTVL.

The J gene is TRBJ1-5, the V gene TRBV24-1; D may be TRBD1 (5 bases). The CDR3 has 16 residues. CDR1 is KGHDR and CDR2 is SFDVKD in the germline V gene. Trimming shortened V by 4 bases and J by 1 base, and 13 bases separated the two germline ends. The CDR3 DNA follows: TGTGCCACCAGTGACCACGGGGGATTGAGCAATCAGCCCCAGCATTTT. Protein: CATSDHGGLSNQPQHF.

V gene TRBV4-1 combines with J gene TRBJ1-1; D is unresolved. V was cut by 2 bases and J by 0 bases, with 19 bases left in between. CDR3 length: 18 amino acids. CDR1 MGHRA and CDR2 YSYEKL come from the germline V gene. CDR3 DNA sequence: TGCGCCAGCAGCCAAAAGGCGGGAGAAGATCTTATGAACACTGAAGCTTTCTTT. This gives the protein CASSQKAGEDLMNTEAFF.

The chain joins TRBV19 to TRBJ1-2; D may be TRBD1 (6 bases). The CDR3 is made up of 14 amino acids. Trimming shortened V by 1 base and J by 3 bases, and 9 bases separated the two germline ends. CDR1 is LNHDA, CDR2 SQIVND, per germline (reference sequence). The CDR3 region is CASSIGHRDYGYTF. As DNA, the CDR3 is TGTGCCAGTAGTATAGGACACAGGGACTATGGCTACACCTTC.

The gene calls are TRBV3-1 (or the pseudogene TRBV3-2) and TRBJ2-5; 12 nucleotides match TRBD2. The CDR3 is 16 residues long. Germline CDR1 LGHDT, CDR2 YNNKEL (reference sequence). Trimming at V came to 4 bases and at J to 4 bases, leaving 7 bases not matched to a gene. For the CDR3, the DNA is TGTGCCAGCAGCCGGGCTAGCGGGAGGGCCTCAGAGACCCAGTACTTC. Translating gives CASSRASGRASETQYF.

The V gene is TRBV5-4, the J gene TRBJ2-7, with TRBD2 matching over 9 bases. The germline V gene has CDR1 SGHNT and CDR2 YYREEE (reference sequence). The CDR3 spans 16 residues. Trimming at V came to 0 bases and at J to 4 bases, leaving 8 bases not matched to a gene. CDR3 protein: CASSLAGLAGSYEQYF. CDR3 nucleotide sequence: TGTGCCAGCAGCTTGGCGGGGCTAGCGGGGAGTTACGAGCAGTACTTC.

J is TRBJ1-6 and V is TRBV30; the D gene is possibly TRBD1 (5 bases). Germline loops: CDR1 GTSNPN, CDR2 SVGIG (reference sequence). Trimming pared 4 bases from V and 7 bases from J, leaving 11 bases between. The CDR3 extends over 13 amino acids. CDR3 region: CAWNGDSNSPLHF. CDR3 coding DNA: TGTGCCTGGAACGGGGACTCAAATTCACCCCTCCACTTT.

The chain joins TRBV5-1 to TRBJ2-7, with 7 positions matching TRBD1. Trimming at V came to 4 bases and at J to 5 bases, leaving 9 bases not matched to a gene. Looked up from germline, CDR1 is SGHRS and CDR2 is YFSETQ. CDR3 length equals 14 residues. The CDR3 DNA is TGCGCCAGCAGCATGCAGGGGGATTTCAACGAGCAGTACTTC. Amino acids: CASSMQGDFNEQYF.

The chain links TRBV10-3 to TRBJ1-2; 7 nucleotides match TRBD1. Germline V gene sequence: CDR1 ENHRY, CDR2 SYGVKD. This CDR3 is 15 amino acids long. V shed 3 bases and J 0 bases; nucleotides not matched to a gene: 4. CDR3 loop: CAISDQGDPNYGYTF. The CDR3 DNA reads TGTGCCATCAGTGATCAGGGGGACCCTAACTATGGCTACACCTTC.

V and J are TRBV6-6 and TRBJ2-7, with TRBD1 matching over 7 bases. The junction had 7 bases not matched to a gene; V was cut back by 6 bases and J by 5 bases. The CDR3 loop spans 13 amino acids. Germline V gene lookup returns CDR1 MNHNY and CDR2 SVGAGI (reference sequence). CDR3 nucleotides: TGTGCCAGCAGCCCCCAGGGGGACCACGAGCAGTACTTC. Its protein is CASSPQGDHEQYF.

The V and J genes are TRBV2 and TRBJ1-1; D uncertain. Trimming left V 4 bases short and J 8 bases short, with 17 bases between. Germline V gene lookup returns CDR1 SNHLY and CDR2 FYNNEI. CDR3 length: 14 residues. The CDR3 DNA is TGTGCCAGCAGTGGACCCTCATTGGTCGGGGAAGCTTTCTTT. It encodes CASSGPSLVGEAFF.

This chain connects TRBV5-1 to TRBJ1-5, with TRBD1 matching 8 bases. Germline CDR1 and CDR2: SGHRS and YFSETQ. The trim removed 2 bases at V and 5 bases at J, leaving 3 bases unmatched. The CDR3 loop spans 14 amino acids. The CDR3 region has the DNA TGCGCCAGCAGCTTTACAGGGGGGGATCAGCCCCAGCATTTT. Residues: CASSFTGGDQPQHF.

The chain is built from TRBV15 and TRBJ2-1; TRBD2 matches 11 bases. Per the germline V gene, CDR1 is LNHNV and CDR2 is YYDKDF (reference sequence). CDR3 length: 21 amino acids. J lost 3 bases, V lost 4 bases, and 20 bases had no gene match. The CDR3, as DNA: TGTGCCACCAGCAAAACCACTTACCGGTCTAGCGGGGGGACCGTCTACAATGAGCAGTTCTTC. Translating gives CATSKTTYRSSGGTVYNEQFF.

This clone appeared a single time. The CDR3 spells CASSFIRGYGYTF. In DNA form, the CDR3 reads TGTGCCAGCAGCTTTATTCGGGGCTATGGCTACACCTTC. V and J are TRBV7-3 and TRBJ1-2; D is ambiguous. Trimming took off 3 bases at V and 4 bases at J, with 9 bases between the two ends. Germline V gives CDR1 SGHTA, CDR2 FQGTGA. The CDR3 loop spans 13 amino acids.

This clone was observed a few times. This rearrangement joins TRBV10-3 to TRBJ1-5; tentative D call: TRBD1 (5 bases). This CDR3 comprises 13 residues. Germline V gives CDR1 ENHRY, CDR2 SYGVKD. With 5 bases removed from V and 5 bases from J, the gap between germline ends came to 10 bases. The CDR3 bases are TGTGCCATCAGTCAACAGGCGGATCAGCCCCAGCATTTT. Protein sequence: CAISQQADQPQHF.

This chain joins TRBV4-1 and TRBJ2-1, with a possible D match to TRBD1 (5 bases). CDR1 and CDR2 (germline): MGHRA, YSYEKL. V was pared by 4 bases and J by 4 bases, with 8 bases between. This CDR3 has 13 amino acids. The CDR3 spells CASSLPGYNEQFF. In DNA, the CDR3 is TGCGCCAGCAGCCTTCCAGGGTACAATGAGCAGTTCTTC.

A single count supports this clone. The V and J genes are TRBV19 and TRBJ2-7, with TRBD2 matching over 9 bases. The CDR3 consists of 14 residues. The junction had 3 bases not matched to a gene; V was cut back by 2 bases and J by 4 bases. The germline CDR1 and CDR2 sequences are LNHDA and SQIVND (reference sequence). CDR3 loop: CASSIRLAVYEQYF. The CDR3 DNA reads TGTGCCAGTAGTATAAGACTAGCGGTGTACGAGCAGTACTTC.

The rearrangement uses TRBV12-5 and TRBJ1-6, with D perhaps matching TRBD1 (5 bases). The germline V gene has CDR1 LGHNT and CDR2 FRNRAP. This CDR3 is 13 amino acids long. V shed 8 bases and J shed 9 bases, with 14 bases lying between them. The CDR3 DNA reads as TGTGCTAGTTACGGGGGGTTCAGTTCACCCCTCCACTTT. Amino acids: CASYGGFSSPLHF.

The chain uses TRBV5-1 and TRBJ2-5, with D perhaps matching TRBD1 (6 bases). This CDR3 is built from 15 residues. CDR1 and CDR2 (germline): SGHRS, YFSETQ. V was shortened by 4 bases and J by 4 bases, with 17 bases between the two germline ends. CDR3 coding DNA: TGCGCCAGCAGCCCGTTAGGGGGAGTAGCAGAGACCCAGTACTTC. It yields the protein CASSPLGGVAETQYF.

The V gene is TRBV18, the J gene TRBJ1-1; D not resolved. The CDR3 spans 12 residues. CDR1 and CDR2 from the germline V gene are KGHSH and LQKENI. V was clipped by 6 bases and J by 7 bases, with 12 bases between them. CDR3 amino acids: CASSLRHYEAFF. CDR3 in DNA: TGTGCCAGCTCTTTAAGGCACTATGAAGCTTTCTTT.

This clone was seen only once. This rearrangement joins TRBV6-5 to TRBJ2-7; maybe TRBD1 (6 bases). V was clipped by 6 bases and J by 2 bases, with 14 bases between them. The CDR3 length is 14 residues. Germline V gene lookup returns CDR1 MNHEY and CDR2 SVGAGI. CDR3 in amino acids: CASSSVWGPYEQYF. The CDR3 nucleotides read TGTGCCAGCAGCTCCGTCTGGGGGCCCTACGAGCAGTACTTC.

The gene calls are TRBV7-8 and TRBJ1-1; D may be TRBD1 (5 bases). The CDR3 covers 16 residues. V was clipped by 0 bases and J by 5 bases, with 16 bases between them. Germline assignment: CDR1 SGHVS and CDR2 FQNEAQ. The CDR3 protein is CASSLAVPRRGTEAFF. The CDR3 DNA sequence: TGTGCCAGCAGCTTAGCAGTCCCTAGACGGGGGACTGAAGCTTTCTTT.

V usage is TRBV24-1 and J usage is TRBJ2-1; 11 bases match TRBD2. V was pared by 2 bases and J by 3 bases, with 5 bases of the junction left unmatched. Looked up from germline, CDR1 is KGHDR and CDR2 is SFDVKD. The CDR3 runs to 17 residues. CDR3 DNA: TGTGCCACCAGTGATTCAAGACTAGCGGGAAGCTACAATGAGCAGTTCTTC. Translating gives CATSDSRLAGSYNEQFF.